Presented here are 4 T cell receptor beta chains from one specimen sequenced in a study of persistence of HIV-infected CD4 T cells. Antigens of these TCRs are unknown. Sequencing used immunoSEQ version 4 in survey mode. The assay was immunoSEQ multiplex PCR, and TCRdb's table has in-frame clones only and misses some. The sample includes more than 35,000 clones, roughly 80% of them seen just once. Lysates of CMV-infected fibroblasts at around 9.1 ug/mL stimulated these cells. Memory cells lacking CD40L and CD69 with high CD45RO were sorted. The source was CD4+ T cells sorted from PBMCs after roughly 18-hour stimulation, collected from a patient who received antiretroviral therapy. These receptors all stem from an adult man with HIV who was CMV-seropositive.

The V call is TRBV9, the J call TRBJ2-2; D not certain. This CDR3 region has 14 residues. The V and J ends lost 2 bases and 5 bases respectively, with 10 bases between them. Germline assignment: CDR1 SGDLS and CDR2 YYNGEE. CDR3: CASSVSRVTGELFF. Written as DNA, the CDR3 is TGTGCCAGCAGCGTTTCAAGGGTGACCGGGGAGCTGTTTTTT.

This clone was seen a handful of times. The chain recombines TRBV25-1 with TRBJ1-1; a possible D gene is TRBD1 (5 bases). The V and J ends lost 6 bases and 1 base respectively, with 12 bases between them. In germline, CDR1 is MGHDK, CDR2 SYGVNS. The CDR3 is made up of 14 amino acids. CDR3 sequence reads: CASRGRGTNTEAFF. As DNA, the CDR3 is TGTGCCAGCAGGGGGCGGGGGACGAACACTGAAGCTTTCTTT.

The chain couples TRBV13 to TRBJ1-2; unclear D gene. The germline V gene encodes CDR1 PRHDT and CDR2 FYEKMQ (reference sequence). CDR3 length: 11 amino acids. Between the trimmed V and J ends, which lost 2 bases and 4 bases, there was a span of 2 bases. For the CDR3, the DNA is TGTGCCAGCAGCTTATTCTATGGCTACACCTTC. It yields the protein CASSLFYGYTF.

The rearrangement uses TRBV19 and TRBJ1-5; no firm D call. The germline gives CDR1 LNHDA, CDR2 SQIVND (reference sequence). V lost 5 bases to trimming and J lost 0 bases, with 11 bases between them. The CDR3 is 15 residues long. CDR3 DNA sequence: TGTGCCAGTAGTCTTCGGCCAAATAGCAATCAGCCCCAGCATTTT. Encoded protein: CASSLRPNSNQPQHF.